Below, 25 T cell receptor beta chains from the same sample are listed, as sequenced in a study of regulatory T cells in long-lasting Graves disease. To make TCR beta libraries, researchers used iRepertoire HTBI primers and Arm-PCR of CDR3 regions. TCRdb re-called the multiplex PCR reads with MiXCR, one entry per CDR3 protein. The data contain about 460,000 distinct CDR3 sequences, 22% of them singletons. Noted time point: persistent/refractory GD, antithyroid drugs over 5 years with positive TRAb. PBMC-derived RNA was used for the TCR library. The material was peripheral blood mononuclear cells (PBMCs), obtained when the disease was refractory, from a patient treated with antithyroid drugs. The receptor set was obtained from a female donor with Graves disease.

This clonotype was counted many times. V is TRBV2 and J is TRBJ2-7, with 12 bases matching TRBD2. The junction had 6 bases not matched to a gene; V was cut back by 7 bases and J by 5 bases. In germline, CDR1 is SNHLY, CDR2 FYNNEI. CDR3 length: 14 amino acids. The CDR3 loop is CASNRLAGVNEQYF. CDR3 nucleotide sequence: TGTGCCAGCAACCGACTAGCGGGAGTTAACGAGCAGTACTTC.

This clonotype was recorded at least ten times. The chain uses TRBV20-1 and TRBJ2-7; no clear D. V dropped 5 bases and J dropped 1 base, with 12 bases sitting between them. Germline V gene sequence: CDR1 DFQATT, CDR2 SNEGSKA (reference sequence). CDR3 size: 13 residues. CDR3 sequence (DNA): TGCAGTGCTGACACCCTTCTTTCCTACGAGCAGTACTTC. Residues: CSADTLLSYEQYF.

This chain connects TRBV9 to TRBJ2-7, with 7 bases fitting TRBD2. The germline V gene has CDR1 SGDLS and CDR2 YYNGEE. CDR3 length: 15 amino acids. The ends lost 3 bases at V and 5 bases at J; junction bases unmatched: 11. CDR3 amino acids: CASSALDGRNDEQYF. The DNA for the CDR3 is TGTGCCAGCAGCGCGCTTGACGGGAGGAACGACGAGCAGTACTTC.

This chain joins TRBV4-3 and TRBJ1-5, with D possibly matching TRBD1 (6 bases). V was trimmed by 0 bases and J by 6 bases, leaving 15 bases between them. CDR3 length: 16 amino acids. Germline lookup yields CDR1 LGHNA and CDR2 YSLEER. CDR3 in amino acids: CASSQDGTGLGQPQHF. The CDR3 DNA reads TGCGCCAGCAGCCAAGATGGAACAGGGTTGGGTCAGCCCCAGCATTTT.

Ten or more counts support this clonotype. V gene TRBV28 combines with J gene TRBJ2-7; D is perhaps TRBD1 or TRBD2 (6 bases each). Trimming removed 6 bases at V and 5 bases at J, with 20 bases between. This CDR3 has 15 amino acids. Germline CDR1 MDHEN, CDR2 SYDVKM. The CDR3, as DNA: TGTGCCAGCAGCCCCCCCACGGGGGCTACTGACGAGCAGTACTTC. Amino acid sequence: CASSPPTGATDEQYF.

This clonotype was seen many times. The rearrangement uses TRBV28 and TRBJ1-1; D is unresolved. CDR1 is MDHEN and CDR2 is SYDVKM in the germline V gene. With 5 bases removed from V and 6 bases from J, the gap between germline ends came to 16 bases. The CDR3 length is 14 residues. The chain's CDR3 is CASSPTGNWAEAFF. The CDR3 DNA reads TGTGCCAGCAGTCCGACGGGGAATTGGGCTGAAGCTTTCTTT.

This clonotype was recorded a few times. The chain carries TRBV5-1 and TRBJ2-2; 8 bases are a match to TRBD1. V gave up 5 bases and J gave up 5 bases; unmatched junction bases: 5. Germline lookup yields CDR1 SGHRS and CDR2 YFSETQ. The CDR3 loop spans 14 amino acids. The CDR3 here is CASSPGTGTGELFF. In DNA form, the CDR3 reads TGCGCCAGCAGTCCCGGGACAGGAACCGGGGAGCTGTTTTTT.

This clonotype was seen ten or more times. The V and J genes are TRBV29-1 and TRBJ2-7; D is possibly TRBD1 or TRBD2 (5 bases each). The germline V and J ends were trimmed by 7 bases and 7 bases, with 32 bases remaining between them. Germline CDR1 SQVTM, CDR2 ANQGSEA. CDR3 length equals 17 residues. CDR3 sequence: CSATKPPDGAASGEQYF. The DNA for the CDR3 is TGCAGCGCAACTAAACCACCGGACGGGGCAGCCAGCGGTGAGCAGTACTTC.

V gene TRBV4-3 combines with J gene TRBJ1-1; D is perhaps TRBD1 (5 bases). The CDR3 has 13 residues. Germline V gives CDR1 LGHNA, CDR2 YSLEER. V was cut by 0 bases and J by 6 bases, with 8 bases left in between. The CDR3 sequence: CASSQDTGPEAFF. CDR3 nucleotides: TGCGCCAGCAGCCAAGACACGGGGCCTGAAGCTTTCTTT.

This rearrangement joins TRBV5-1 to TRBJ2-5; perhaps D is TRBD1 or TRBD2 (5 bases each). Germline values: CDR1 SGHRS, CDR2 YFSETQ. CDR3 size: 14 residues. The V gene lost 3 bases and the J gene lost 5 bases, with 14 bases spanning the gap. In nucleotides, the CDR3 is TGCGCCAGCAGCTCTTTACTAGGGACGGAGACCCAGTACTTC. It codes for CASSSLLGTETQYF.

The chain combines TRBV20-1 with TRBJ2-2; D gene ambiguous. The CDR3 covers 11 residues. Trimming pared 3 bases from V and 7 bases from J, leaving 6 bases between. Germline lookup yields CDR1 DFQATT and CDR2 SNEGSKA (reference sequence). The CDR3 loop reads CSARKGGELFF. The CDR3 DNA reads TGCAGTGCTAGGAAGGGCGGGGAGCTGTTTTTT.

The rearrangement links TRBV27 to TRBJ1-6, with D possibly being TRBD1 (5 bases). Germline CDR1 reads MNHEY; CDR2 reads SMNVEV (reference sequence). The CDR3 consists of 13 residues. V lost 8 bases and J 7 bases, leaving 12 bases between the germline ends. DNA for the CDR3: TGTGCCAGCGCCCGGGACCCAAATTCACCCCTCCACTTT. Amino acids: CASARDPNSPLHF.

The sample holds a few counts of this clonotype. This chain connects TRBV30 to TRBJ2-2; D is possibly TRBD1 (7 bases). Germline V gene data show CDR1 as GTSNPN and CDR2 as SVGIG (reference sequence). This CDR3 is 15 amino acids long. V was clipped by 0 bases and J by 6 bases, with 14 bases between them. For the CDR3, the DNA is TGTGCCTGGAGTGTACTCAGGGGGGAGGCCGGGGAGCTGTTTTTT. It yields the protein CAWSVLRGEAGELFF.

This clonotype occurred a few times. The chain joins TRBV30 to TRBJ2-7; 7 bases agree with TRBD2. The CDR3 extends over 16 amino acids. Germline values: CDR1 GTSNPN, CDR2 SVGIG (reference sequence). Unmatched junction bases numbered 15, after V lost 5 bases and J lost 2 bases. CDR3 loop: CAWQPPRVAGTYEQYF. The CDR3 region has the DNA TGTGCCTGGCAACCCCCGCGGGTAGCGGGTACCTACGAGCAGTACTTC.

A remark on this clonotype: A much larger clone sits a single nucleotide away, making a read error possible. The CDR3 region has the DNA TGTGCCAGCAGCTTACCCTTCACTGGAGCTTTCTTT. Protein product: CASSLPFTGAFF. The J gene is TRBJ1-1, the V gene TRBV7-2, with D uncertain. CDR1 is SGHTA, CDR2 FQGNSA, per germline. The CDR3 totals 12 residues.

The V call is TRBV3-1, the J call TRBJ2-7; 8 positions agree with TRBD1. The CDR3 extends over 12 amino acids. V dropped 4 bases and J dropped 8; count of bases not matched to a gene: 4. Per germline, CDR1 LGHDT and CDR2 YNNKEL (reference sequence). The chain's CDR3 is CASSPGQAQQYF. Written as DNA, the CDR3 is TGTGCCAGCAGCCCGGGACAGGCTCAGCAGTACTTC.

This clonotype was seen at least ten times. The chain joins TRBV12-3 or TRBV12-4 to TRBJ2-5; 10 bases are shared with TRBD1. This CDR3 comprises 15 residues. Germline trimming cut 4 bases from V and 5 bases from J; bases unmatched to any gene: 7. The CDR3 region is CASSSDRGGRETQYF. The CDR3 DNA follows: TGTGCCAGCAGTTCGGACAGGGGGGGGAGGGAGACCCAGTACTTC.

This clonotype was seen more than once but under ten times. This rearrangement joins TRBV25-1 to TRBJ1-4, with unresolved D. This CDR3 region has 14 residues. CDR1 and CDR2 (germline): MGHDK, SYGVNS. V was pared by 4 bases and J by 6 bases, with 12 bases between. The CDR3 sequence is CASSASGRDEKLFF. Here the CDR3 DNA reads TGTGCCAGCAGTGCTTCAGGCCGGGATGAAAAACTGTTTTTT.

This clonotype was seen a handful of times. The rearrangement uses TRBV11-2 and TRBJ2-1; 10 nucleotides align to TRBD1. Germline CDR1 and CDR2: SGHAT and FQNNGV. The CDR3 runs 15 residues. Trimming cost V 4 bases and J 6 bases; bases outside gene matches: 6. CDR3 DNA sequence: TGTGCCAGCAGCTCCGACAGGGGGCGCATCAATGAGCAGTTCTTC. This sequence encodes CASSSDRGRINEQFF.

The rearrangement uses TRBV5-1 and TRBJ2-7; 7 bases line up with TRBD1. Trimming cost V 3 bases and J 0 bases; bases outside gene matches: 12. CDR3 size: 17 residues. CDR1 and CDR2 from the germline V gene are SGHRS and YFSETQ. The CDR3, as DNA: TGCGCCAGCAGCTCGAGCCCTAAGGGGGCGAGCTCCTACGAGCAGTACTTC. Its translation is CASSSSPKGASSYEQYF.

Regarding this clonotype: The junction departs from germline at one end; a sequencing error may be responsible. The chain is built from TRBV5-1 and TRBJ2-5; no reliable D call. Germline CDR1 reads SGHRS; CDR2 reads YFSETQ. This CDR3 has 13 residues. The CDR3 loop reads CASSLTDQETQYF. The CDR3 DNA reads TGTGCCAGCAGCTTAACAGACCAAGAGACCCAGTACTTC.

This clonotype was seen more than once but under ten times. In nucleotides, the CDR3 is TGCGCCAGCAGCCAAGTCGCCTACCAAGAGACCCAGTACTTC. It specifies CASSQVAYQETQYF. The chain uses TRBV4-1 and TRBJ2-5, with D unclear. Germline V gene lookup returns CDR1 MGHRA and CDR2 YSYEKL. Between the trimmed V and J ends, which lost 1 base and 0 bases, there was a span of 6 bases. This CDR3 has 14 residues.

This clonotype appeared many times. This chain joins TRBV10-3 and TRBJ1-6; TRBD1 matches at 7 bases. The V gene end was trimmed by 6 bases and the J gene end by 5 bases; junction bases not matched to a gene: 10. Per the germline V gene, CDR1 is ENHRY and CDR2 is SYGVKD. The CDR3 length is 16 residues. The CDR3, as DNA: TGTGCCATCAGGCAACAGGGGCAAGGGGATAATTCACCCCTCCACTTT. Its translation is CAIRQQGQGDNSPLHF.

This clonotype came up many times. The J gene is TRBJ2-7, the V gene TRBV20-1; D could derive from TRBD1 or TRBD2 (6 bases each). V lost 6 bases and J 3 bases, leaving 15 bases between the germline ends. This CDR3 has 13 amino acids. Germline V CDR1 and CDR2: DFQATT, SNEGSKA (reference sequence). Here the CDR3 DNA reads TGCAGTGCCCCAGAGGGGGGTCGCTACGAGCAGTACTTC. The encoded protein is CSAPEGGRYEQYF.

Worth noting for this clonotype: A clone one base away is much larger, so this may be a read error. V is TRBV6-1 and J is TRBJ1-1; D gene unclear. CDR3 length: 12 amino acids. Germline V gene data show CDR1 as MNHNS and CDR2 as SASEGT. V lost 8 bases and J 4 bases, leaving 11 bases between the germline ends. The DNA for the CDR3 is TGTGCCAGCGCTATGTCCAGCACTGAAGCTTTCTTT. Translated: CASAMSSTEAFF.